This T cell receptor beta chain was profiled in a study of early T cells in non-severe SARS-CoV-2 infection (dated by TCRdb to the early 2020s). Regarding the study in general: Because TCR sequencing relied on bulk RNA taken from unsorted whole blood, pairing of alpha and beta chains was not possible. The investigation overall reported the following: VDJdb matching was skewed toward anti-spike CD8 responses and likely underestimated virus-specific expansions, missing private and CD4 specificities.

CDR1 and CDR2, looked up from the germline V gene (reference sequence), are MNHNY and SVGAGI. V sheds 4 bases and J sheds 5 bases, leaving 8 bases between their ends. The CDR3 runs 12 residues from the cysteine to the phenylalanine. Only the CDR3 region is kept as DNA, spanning 36 bases read in frame from base 1. Receptors were amplified or captured by 5' RACE. Reads for this sample came from a NextSeq 500. To correct for sequencing error and PCR bias, the TCR library protocol tagged individual cDNA molecules with unique molecular identifiers. Sequencing covered both TCR alpha and beta chains, and within each sample the abundances of alpha and beta sequences were tightly co-correlated. In the source study's methods: V gene, J gene and CDR3 annotation of TCR sequences was performed with Decombinator V4. TCRs were defined as expanded if a significant change between any two time points was detected under a Poisson model with p below 0.0001. TCR abundances were normalised to the total number of TCRs sequenced in each sample and reported as counts per million. TRAV1-2 paired with TRAJ12, TRAJ20 or TRAJ33 defined MAIT TCRs, while TRAV10 paired with TRAJ18 defined iNKT TCRs. VDJdb, accessed on 1 November 2021, was searched for TCRs annotated for CMV, EBV and SARS-CoV-2, and TCRs annotated for more than one antigen were excluded. In-frame beta chains were kept once TCRdb had trimmed the public reads at Q25 with fastp and called clones with MiXCR. Entries are consolidated by CDR3 protein sequence, retaining the most common genes and DNA. TCRdb assigned the V and J calls; the authors' analysis was not used. A total of roughly 66,000 distinct CDR3 sequences appear in this sample, approximately 9% of them only once. The ten top clones hold roughly 3.2% of the sample.

This was a case-control study nested in a cohort of healthcare workers in London, UK, who had nasopharyngeal swab PCR tests and blood samples taken every week. Between 23 and 31 March 2020, the week of the UK lockdown, healthcare workers were enrolled and then followed up weekly for as long as 16 weeks. In its sample, this clonotype was seen many times. No antigen is known for it. Base qualities are not at hand, and no much larger clone is one base apart. Source material: whole blood. The V gene is TRBV6-6 and the J gene is TRBJ1-1; the D gene is unclear. This clonotype was obtained from an adult who was a healthcare worker with PCR-confirmed SARS-CoV-2 infection or an uninfected control (not recorded which). The CDR3 loop reads CASSLEGTEAFF. DNA sequence: TGTGCCAGCAGTTTAGAAGGGACTGAAGCTTTCTTT.